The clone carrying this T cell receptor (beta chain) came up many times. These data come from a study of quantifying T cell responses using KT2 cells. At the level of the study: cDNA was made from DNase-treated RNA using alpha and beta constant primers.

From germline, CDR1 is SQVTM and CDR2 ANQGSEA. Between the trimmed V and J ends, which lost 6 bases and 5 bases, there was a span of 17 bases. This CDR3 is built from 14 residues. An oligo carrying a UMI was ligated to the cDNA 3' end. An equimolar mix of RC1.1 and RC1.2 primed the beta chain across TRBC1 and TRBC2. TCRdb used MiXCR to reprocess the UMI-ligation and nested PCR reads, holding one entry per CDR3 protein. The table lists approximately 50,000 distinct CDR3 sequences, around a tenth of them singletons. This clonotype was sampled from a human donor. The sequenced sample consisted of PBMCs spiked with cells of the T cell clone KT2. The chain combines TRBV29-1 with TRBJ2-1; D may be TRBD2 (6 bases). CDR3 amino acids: CSVNELGTDNEQFF. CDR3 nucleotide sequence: TGCAGCGTCAACGAGCTCGGGACTGACAATGAGCAGTTCTTC.